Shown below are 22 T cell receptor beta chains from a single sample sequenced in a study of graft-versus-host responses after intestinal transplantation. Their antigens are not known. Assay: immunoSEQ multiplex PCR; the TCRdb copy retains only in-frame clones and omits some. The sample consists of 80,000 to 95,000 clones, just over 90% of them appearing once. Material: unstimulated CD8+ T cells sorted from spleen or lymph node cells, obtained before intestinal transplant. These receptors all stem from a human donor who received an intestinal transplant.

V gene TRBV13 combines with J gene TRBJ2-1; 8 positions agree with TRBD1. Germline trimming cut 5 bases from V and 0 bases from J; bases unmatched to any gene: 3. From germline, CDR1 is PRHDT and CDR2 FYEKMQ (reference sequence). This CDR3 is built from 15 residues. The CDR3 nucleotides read TGTGCCAGCAGCCACAGGGGGAGCTCCTACAATGAGCAGTTCTTC. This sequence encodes CASSHRGSSYNEQFF.

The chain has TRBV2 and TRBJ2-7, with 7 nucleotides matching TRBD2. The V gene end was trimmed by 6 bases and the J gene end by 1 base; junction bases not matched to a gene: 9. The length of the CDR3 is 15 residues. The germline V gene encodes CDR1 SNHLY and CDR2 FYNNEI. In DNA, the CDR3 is TGTGCCAGCAGAGGGACCGGGGGGAAGTCCTACGAGCAGTACTTC. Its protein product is CASRGTGGKSYEQYF.

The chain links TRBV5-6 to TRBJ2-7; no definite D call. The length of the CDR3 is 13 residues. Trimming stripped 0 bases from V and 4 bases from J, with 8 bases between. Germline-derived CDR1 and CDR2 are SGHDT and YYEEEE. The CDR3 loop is CASSLANSYEQYF. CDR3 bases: TGTGCCAGCAGCTTGGCCAACAGTTACGAGCAGTACTTC.

The CDR3 sequence: CAWTPGGGTEAFF. The CDR3, as DNA: TGTGCCTGGACCCCGGGAGGAGGGACTGAAGCTTTCTTT. The chain uses TRBV30 and TRBJ1-1, with D unresolved. The CDR3 spans 13 residues. Looked up from germline, CDR1 is GTSNPN and CDR2 is SVGIG (reference sequence). V shed 4 bases and J shed 5 bases, with 14 bases lying between them. Variable domain in full (rest from reference TRBV30 and TRBJ1-1): SQTIHQWPATLVQPVGSPLSLECTVEGTSNPNLYWYRQAAGRGLQLLFYSVGIGQISSEVPQNLSASRPQDRQFILSSKKLLLSDSGFYLCAWTPGGGTEAFFGQGTRLTVV.

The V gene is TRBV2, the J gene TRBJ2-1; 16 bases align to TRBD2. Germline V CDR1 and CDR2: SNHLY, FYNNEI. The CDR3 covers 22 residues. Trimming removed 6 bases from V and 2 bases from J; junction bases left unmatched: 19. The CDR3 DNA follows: TGTGCCAGCAGCGAGCTAGGGACTAGCGGGGGGGTCGGTGGGGACGCCTACAATGAGCAGTTCTTC. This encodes CASSELGTSGGVGGDAYNEQFF.

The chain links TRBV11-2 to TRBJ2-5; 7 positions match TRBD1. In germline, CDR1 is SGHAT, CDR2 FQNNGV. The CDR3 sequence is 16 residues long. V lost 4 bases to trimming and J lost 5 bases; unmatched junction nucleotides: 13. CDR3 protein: CASSSGQTLGLETQYF. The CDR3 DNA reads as TGTGCCAGCAGCTCGGGACAGACTCTAGGACTGGAGACCCAGTACTTC.

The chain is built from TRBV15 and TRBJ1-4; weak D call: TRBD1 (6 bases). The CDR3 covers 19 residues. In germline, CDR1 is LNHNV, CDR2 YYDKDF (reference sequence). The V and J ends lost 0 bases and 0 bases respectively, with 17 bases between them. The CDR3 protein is CATSRDTGKVGTTNEKLFF. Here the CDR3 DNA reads TGTGCCACCAGCAGAGATACAGGGAAGGTGGGGACAACTAATGAAAAACTGTTTTTT.

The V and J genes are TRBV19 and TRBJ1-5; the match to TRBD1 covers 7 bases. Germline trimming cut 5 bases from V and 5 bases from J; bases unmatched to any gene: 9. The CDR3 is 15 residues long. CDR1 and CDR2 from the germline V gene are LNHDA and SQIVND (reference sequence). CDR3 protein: CASSSEQGQHQPQHF. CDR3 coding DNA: TGTGCCAGTAGTTCAGAACAGGGGCAGCATCAGCCCCAGCATTTT.

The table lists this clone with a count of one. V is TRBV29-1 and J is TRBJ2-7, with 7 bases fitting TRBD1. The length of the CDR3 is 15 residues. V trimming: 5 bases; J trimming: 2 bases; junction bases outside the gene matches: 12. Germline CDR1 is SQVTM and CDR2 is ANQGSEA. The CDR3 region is CSVPAGQEYAYEQYF. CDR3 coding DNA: TGCAGCGTTCCCGCCGGACAGGAATACGCCTACGAGCAGTACTTC.

The CDR3 region is CASSLERGAVYEQYF. CDR3 in DNA: TGTGCCAGCAGCTTAGAACGGGGGGCGGTTTACGAGCAGTACTTC. This rearrangement joins TRBV7-9 to TRBJ2-7, with TRBD2 as a possible D gene (7 bases). With 1 base removed from V and 4 bases from J, the gap between germline ends came to 14 bases. This CDR3 region has 15 residues. Germline CDR1 is SEHNR and CDR2 is FQNEAQ (reference sequence).

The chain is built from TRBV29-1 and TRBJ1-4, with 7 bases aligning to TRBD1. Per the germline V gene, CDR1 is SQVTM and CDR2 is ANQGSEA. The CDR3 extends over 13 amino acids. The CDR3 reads CSAWGQSNEKLFF. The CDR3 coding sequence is TGCTCAGCGTGGGGACAGTCTAATGAAAAACTGTTTTTT.

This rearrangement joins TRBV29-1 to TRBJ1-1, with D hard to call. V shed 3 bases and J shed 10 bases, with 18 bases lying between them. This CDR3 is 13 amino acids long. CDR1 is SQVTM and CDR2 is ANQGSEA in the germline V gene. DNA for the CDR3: TGCAGCGTTGAGGAGTCGGCCGGCCCTGGAGCTTTCTTT. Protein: CSVEESAGPGAFF.

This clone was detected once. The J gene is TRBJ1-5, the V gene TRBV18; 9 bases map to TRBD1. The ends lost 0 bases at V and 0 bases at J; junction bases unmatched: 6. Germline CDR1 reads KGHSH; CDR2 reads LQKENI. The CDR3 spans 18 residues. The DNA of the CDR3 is TGTGCCAGCTCACCACCCAGGACAGGGGCCTTTAGCAATCAGCCCCAGCATTTT. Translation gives CASSPPRTGAFSNQPQHF.

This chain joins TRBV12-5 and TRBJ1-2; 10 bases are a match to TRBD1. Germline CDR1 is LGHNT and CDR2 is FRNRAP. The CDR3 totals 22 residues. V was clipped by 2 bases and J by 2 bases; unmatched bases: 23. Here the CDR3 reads CASGLWVGNQPGQGKGNYGYTF. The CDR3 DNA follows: TGTGCTAGTGGTTTGTGGGTCGGTAACCAACCGGGACAGGGGAAGGGGAACTATGGCTACACCTTC.

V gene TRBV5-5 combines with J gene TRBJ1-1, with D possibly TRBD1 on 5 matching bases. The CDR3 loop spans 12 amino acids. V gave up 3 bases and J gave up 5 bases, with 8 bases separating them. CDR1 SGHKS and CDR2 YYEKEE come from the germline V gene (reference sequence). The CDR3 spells CASSSGSTEAFF. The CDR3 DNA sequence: TGTGCCAGCAGCTCAGGGTCGACTGAAGCTTTCTTT.

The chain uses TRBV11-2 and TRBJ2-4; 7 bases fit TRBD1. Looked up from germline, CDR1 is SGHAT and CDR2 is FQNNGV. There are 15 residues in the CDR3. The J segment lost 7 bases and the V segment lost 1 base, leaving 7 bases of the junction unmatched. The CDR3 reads CASSLVEGAANIQYF. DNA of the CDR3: TGTGCCAGCAGCTTAGTCGAGGGGGCCGCTAACATTCAGTACTTC.

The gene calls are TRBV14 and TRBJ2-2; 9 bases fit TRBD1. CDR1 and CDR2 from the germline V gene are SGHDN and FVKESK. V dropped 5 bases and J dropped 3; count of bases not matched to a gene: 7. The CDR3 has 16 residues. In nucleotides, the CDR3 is TGTGCCAGCAGCTTCACAGGGGGCGCTTACACCGGGGAGCTGTTTTTT. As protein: CASSFTGGAYTGELFF.

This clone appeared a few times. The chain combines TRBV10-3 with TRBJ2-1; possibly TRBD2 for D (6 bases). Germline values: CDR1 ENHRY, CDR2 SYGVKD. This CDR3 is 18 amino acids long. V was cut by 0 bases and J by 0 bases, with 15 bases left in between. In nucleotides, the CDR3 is TGTGCCATCAGTGAGTCGAACGAGCGGGCGAGCTCCTACAATGAGCAGTTCTTC. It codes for CAISESNERASSYNEQFF.

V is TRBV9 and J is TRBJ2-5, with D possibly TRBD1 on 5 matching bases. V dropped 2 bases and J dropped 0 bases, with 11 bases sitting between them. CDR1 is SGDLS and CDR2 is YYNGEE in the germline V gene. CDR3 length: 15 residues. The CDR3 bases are TGTGCCAGCAGCGTGGAACCGACAGACCAAGAGACCCAGTACTTC. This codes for CASSVEPTDQETQYF.

CDR3 protein: CASSIARTAPGELFF. In DNA form, the CDR3 reads TGTGCCAGTAGTATAGCCAGGACCGCCCCAGGGGAACTGTTTTTT. The rearrangement uses TRBV19 and TRBJ1-4, with TRBD1 as a possible D gene (6 bases). The V gene lost 1 base and the J gene lost 12 bases, with 18 bases spanning the gap. The CDR3 contains 15 residues. Germline assignment: CDR1 LNHDA and CDR2 SQIVND (reference sequence).

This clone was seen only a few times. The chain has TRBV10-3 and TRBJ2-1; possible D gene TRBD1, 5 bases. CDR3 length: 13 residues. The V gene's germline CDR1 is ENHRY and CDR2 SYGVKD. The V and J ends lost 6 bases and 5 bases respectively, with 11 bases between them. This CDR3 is CAISPDSNNEQFF. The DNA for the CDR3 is TGTGCCATCAGCCCCGACAGTAACAATGAGCAGTTCTTC.

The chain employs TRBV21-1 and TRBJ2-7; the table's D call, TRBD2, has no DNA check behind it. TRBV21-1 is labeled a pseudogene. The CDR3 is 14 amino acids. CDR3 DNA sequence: TGTGCCAGCAGCAAAGGCCACGCGGGGGACGAGCAGTACTTC. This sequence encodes CASSKGHAGDEQYF.